This T cell receptor beta chain emerged from a study of T cells expressing NK-cell markers. At the level of the study: Within the sequenced cohort of eight donors, seven exhibited HCMV seropositivity and one was seronegative.

For each CDR3 protein, TCRdb gives one entry from its re-call of the 5' RACE reads, without DNA. Seen in this sample are fewer than 400,000 distinct CDR3 sequences; the ten most common clones hold roughly 5.4%. The CDR3 sequence is 13 residues long. The germline V gene has CDR1 WSHSY and CDR2 SAAADI. This clonotype originated in a man aged 18-75 years in good health. The V call is TRBV10-2, the J call TRBJ2-7; TCRdb picks TRBD1, but there is no DNA to check that call. Sequencing was done on a sample of blood T cells: a sorted CD56 or NKG2C T cell subset, CD4+ or CD8+ T cells, or bulk PBMC T cells (not recorded which). The CDR3 sequence is CASSGQGAHEQYF.